The source of this T cell receptor (beta chain) is a study of molecular identifiers for immune sequencing clone quantification. TCRdb redid the calling of the PCR reads with MiXCR, one entry per CDR3 protein. Found here are approximately 90,000 distinct CDR3 sequences, 24% of them singletons; the top ten hold approximately 0.94%. The CDR3 runs to 12 residues. V lost 3 bases and J lost 12, with 15 bases in between. Germline V gives CDR1 GTSNPN, CDR2 SVGIG (reference sequence). In its sample, this clonotype was seen a few times. The gene calls are TRBV30 and TRBJ2-1; D ambiguous. The specimen sequenced was naive CD8+ T cells from blood, with Jurkat cell RNA spiked in. The subset denotes: FACS-sorted CD8+CD4-CCR7+CD45RA+ naive T cells. The sequence came from a human donor in good health. Some libraries in this study had Jurkat cell RNA spiked in. Written as DNA, the CDR3 is TGTGCCTGGAGGATACCCCTTCGAGGGCAGTTCTTC. Amino acids: CAWRIPLRGQFF.